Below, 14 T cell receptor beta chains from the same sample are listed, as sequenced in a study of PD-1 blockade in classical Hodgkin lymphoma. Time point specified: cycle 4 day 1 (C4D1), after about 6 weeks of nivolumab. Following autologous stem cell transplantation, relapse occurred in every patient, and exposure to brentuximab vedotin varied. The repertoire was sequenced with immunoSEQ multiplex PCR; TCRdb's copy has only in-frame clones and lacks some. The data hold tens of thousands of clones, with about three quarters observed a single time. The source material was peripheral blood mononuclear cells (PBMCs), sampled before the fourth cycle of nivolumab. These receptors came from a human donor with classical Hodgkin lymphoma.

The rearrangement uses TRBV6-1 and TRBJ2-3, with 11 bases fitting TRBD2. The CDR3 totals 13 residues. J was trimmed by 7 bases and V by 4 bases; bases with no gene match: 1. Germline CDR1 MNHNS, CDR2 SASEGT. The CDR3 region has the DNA TGTGCCAGCAGTGCTAGCGGGAGGAATACGCAGTATTTT. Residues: CASSASGRNTQYF.

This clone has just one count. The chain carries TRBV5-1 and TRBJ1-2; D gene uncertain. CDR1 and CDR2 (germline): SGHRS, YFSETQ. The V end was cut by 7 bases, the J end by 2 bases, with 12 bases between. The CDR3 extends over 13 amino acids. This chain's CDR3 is CASSNGENYGYTF. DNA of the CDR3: TGCGCCAGCTCCAACGGGGAGAACTATGGCTACACCTTC.

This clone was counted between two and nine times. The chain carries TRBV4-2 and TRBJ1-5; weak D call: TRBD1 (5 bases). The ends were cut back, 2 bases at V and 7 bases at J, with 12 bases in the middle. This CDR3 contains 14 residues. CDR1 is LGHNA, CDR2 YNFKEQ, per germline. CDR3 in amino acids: CASSQSRGFQPQHF. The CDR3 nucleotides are TGTGCCAGCAGCCAATCCCGGGGGTTCCAGCCCCAGCATTTT.

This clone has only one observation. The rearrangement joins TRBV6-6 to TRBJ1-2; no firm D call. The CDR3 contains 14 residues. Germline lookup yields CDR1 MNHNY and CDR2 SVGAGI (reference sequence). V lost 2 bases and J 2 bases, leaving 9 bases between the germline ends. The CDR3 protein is CASSYRRENYGYTF. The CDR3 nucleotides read TGTGCCAGCAGTTACAGGCGGGAAAACTATGGCTACACCTTC.

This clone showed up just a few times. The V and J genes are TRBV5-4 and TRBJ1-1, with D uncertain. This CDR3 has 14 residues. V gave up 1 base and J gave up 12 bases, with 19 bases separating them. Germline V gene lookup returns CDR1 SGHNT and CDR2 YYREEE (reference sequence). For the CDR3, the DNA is TGTGCCAGCAGCTTGCCCTCGGCCCTCTCTGGGACTTTCTTT. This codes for CASSLPSALSGTFF.

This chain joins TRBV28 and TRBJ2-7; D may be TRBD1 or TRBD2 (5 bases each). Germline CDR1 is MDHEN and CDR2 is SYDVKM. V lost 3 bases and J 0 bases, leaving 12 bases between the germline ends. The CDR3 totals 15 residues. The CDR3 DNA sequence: TGTGCCAGCAGTTTTGGGACCTCACTCTCCTACGAGCAGTACTTC. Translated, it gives CASSFGTSLSYEQYF.

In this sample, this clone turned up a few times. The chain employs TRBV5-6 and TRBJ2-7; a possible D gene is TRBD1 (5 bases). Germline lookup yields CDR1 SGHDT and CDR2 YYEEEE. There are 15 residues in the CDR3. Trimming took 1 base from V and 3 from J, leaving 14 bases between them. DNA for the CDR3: TGTGCCAGCAGCTTGTCATGGGCAGGGAACTACGAGCAGTACTTC. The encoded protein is CASSLSWAGNYEQYF. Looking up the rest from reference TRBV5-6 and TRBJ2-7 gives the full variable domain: DAGVTQSPTHLIKTRGQQVTLRCSPKSGHDTVSWYQQALGQGPQFIFQYYEEEERQRGNFPDRFSGHQFPNYSSELNVNALLLGDSALYLCASSLSWAGNYEQYFGPGTRLTVT.

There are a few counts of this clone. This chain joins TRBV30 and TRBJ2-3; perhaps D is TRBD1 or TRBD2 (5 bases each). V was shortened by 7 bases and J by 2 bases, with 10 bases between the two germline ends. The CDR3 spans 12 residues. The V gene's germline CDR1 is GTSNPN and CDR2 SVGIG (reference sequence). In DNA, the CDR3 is TGTGCCTTGGGACCGTACACAGATACGCAGTATTTT. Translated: CALGPYTDTQYF.

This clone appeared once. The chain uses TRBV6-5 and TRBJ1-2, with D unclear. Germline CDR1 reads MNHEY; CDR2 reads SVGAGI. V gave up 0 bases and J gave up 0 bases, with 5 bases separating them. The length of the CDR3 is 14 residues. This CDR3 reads CASSYSLANYGYTF. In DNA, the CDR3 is TGTGCCAGCAGTTACTCGTTAGCTAACTATGGCTACACCTTC.

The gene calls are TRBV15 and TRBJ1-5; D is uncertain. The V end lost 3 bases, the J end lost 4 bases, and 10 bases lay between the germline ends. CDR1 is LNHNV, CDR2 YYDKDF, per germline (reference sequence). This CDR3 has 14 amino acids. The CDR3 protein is CATSSGRQNQPQHF. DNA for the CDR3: TGTGCCACCAGCAGCGGCCGGCAGAATCAGCCCCAGCATTTT.

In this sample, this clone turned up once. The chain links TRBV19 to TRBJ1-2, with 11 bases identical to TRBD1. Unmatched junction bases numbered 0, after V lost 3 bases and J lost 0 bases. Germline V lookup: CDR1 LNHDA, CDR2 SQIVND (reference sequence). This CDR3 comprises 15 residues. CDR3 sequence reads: CASSMGQGANYGYTF. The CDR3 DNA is TGTGCCAGTAGTATGGGACAGGGGGCTAACTATGGCTACACCTTC.

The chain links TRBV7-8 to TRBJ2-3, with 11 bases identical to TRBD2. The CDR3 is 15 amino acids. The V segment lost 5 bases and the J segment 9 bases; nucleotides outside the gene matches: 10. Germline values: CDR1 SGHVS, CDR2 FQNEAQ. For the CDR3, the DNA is TGTGCCAGCAGCCCGTCGGTATGGACTAGCGGGACGCAGTATTTT. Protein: CASSPSVWTSGTQYF.

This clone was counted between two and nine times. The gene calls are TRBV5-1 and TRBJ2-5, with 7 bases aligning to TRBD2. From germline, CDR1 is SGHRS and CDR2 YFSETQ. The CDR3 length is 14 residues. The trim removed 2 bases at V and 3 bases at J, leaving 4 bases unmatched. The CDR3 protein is CASSFGLAEETQYF. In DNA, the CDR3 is TGCGCCAGCAGCTTCGGCCTAGCGGAAGAGACCCAGTACTTC.

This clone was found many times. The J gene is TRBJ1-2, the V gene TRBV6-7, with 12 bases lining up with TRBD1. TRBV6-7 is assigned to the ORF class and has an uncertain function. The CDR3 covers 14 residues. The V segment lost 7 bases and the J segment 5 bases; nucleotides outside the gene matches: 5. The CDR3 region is CASNWDRGLYGYTF. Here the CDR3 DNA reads TGTGCCAGCAATTGGGACAGGGGGCTGTATGGCTACACCTTC.